The 27 T cell receptor beta chains presented below share a single source sample, sequenced in a study of type 1 and type 2 diabetes patients. Amplification started from genomic DNA. Multiplex PCR with 30 forward and 13 reverse primers amplified the TCR beta CDR3. TCRdb independently ran MiXCR on the multiplex PCR reads; one entry per CDR3 protein. The table records a few hundred thousand distinct CDR3 sequences, roughly 50% of them present only once. Sequencing input: peripheral blood mononuclear cells (PBMCs). These receptors were taken from a man aged 18 to 30 with type 2 diabetes.

This clonotype was seen many times. The J gene is TRBJ2-1, the V gene TRBV2; a weak D match, TRBD2 (5 bases). Trimming shortened V by 7 bases and J by 3 bases, and 10 bases separated the two germline ends. The CDR3 runs 13 residues. Germline V gene data show CDR1 as SNHLY and CDR2 as FYNNEI. CDR3 region: CASKARGYNEQFF. The CDR3 DNA follows: TGTGCCAGCAAAGCTCGGGGCTACAATGAGCAGTTCTTC.

The table lists this clonotype with a count of one. CDR3 sequence reads: CAIQERTGKGYEQYF. The CDR3 DNA sequence: TGTGCCATCCAGGAGCGGACAGGGAAAGGCTACGAGCAGTACTTC. This chain uses TRBV10-3 with TRBJ2-7; TRBD1 agrees at 8 bases. From germline, CDR1 is ENHRY and CDR2 SYGVKD. The V segment lost 8 bases and the J segment 3 bases; nucleotides outside the gene matches: 12. This CDR3 has 15 amino acids.

This clonotype has a handful of counts. The gene calls are TRBV9 and TRBJ2-3; D ambiguous. V was trimmed by 3 bases and J by 2 bases, leaving 10 bases between them. The CDR3 contains 14 residues. Germline V CDR1 and CDR2: SGDLS, YYNGEE. CDR3 sequence (DNA): TGTGCCAGCAGCGGACGAGGTCCCACAGATACGCAGTATTTT. It specifies CASSGRGPTDTQYF.

This clonotype was observed many times. The chain recombines TRBV10-3 with TRBJ2-7; 9 positions match TRBD1. CDR1 is ENHRY and CDR2 is SYGVKD in the germline V gene. The V and J ends lost 4 bases and 5 bases, in that order; junction bases with no gene match: 9. This CDR3 is 15 amino acids long. CDR3 coding DNA: TGTGCCATCAGTGTTAGCGTCAGACAGGGGGACGAGCAGTACTTC. Protein sequence: CAISVSVRQGDEQYF.

The chain uses TRBV27 and TRBJ2-5; no definite D call. Judging by the DNA end, TRBJ2-1 fits better; the J call may be wrong. Germline loops: CDR1 MNHEY, CDR2 SMNVEV (reference sequence). The CDR3 is 15 amino acids. This CDR3 reads CASSPFSADVNEQFF. CDR3 DNA: TGTGCCAGCAGCCCCTTCTCGGCTGATGTCAATGAGCAGTTCTTC.

Details on this clonotype: A much larger clone sits a single nucleotide away, making a read error possible. The CDR3 here is CASSQVRLEAFF. The CDR3 DNA follows: TGTGCCAGCAGCCAAGTTCGGCTTGAAGCTTTCTTT. The J gene is TRBJ1-1, the V gene TRBV14; D uncertain. CDR1 is SGHDN and CDR2 is FVKESK in the germline V gene. This CDR3 region has 12 residues. V lost 1 base and J 7 bases, leaving 7 bases between the germline ends. Full variable domain (outside the CDR3, taken from reference TRBV14 and TRBJ1-1): EAGVTQFPSHSVIEKGQTVTLRCDPISGHDNLYWYRRVMGKEIKFLLHFVKESKQDESGMPNNRFLAERTGGTYSTLKVQPAELEDSGVYFCASSQVRLEAFFGQGTRLTVV.

In regard to this clonotype: One junction end disagrees with the germline gene, perhaps due to a read error. The CDR3 DNA sequence: TGTGCCAGTAGTATGAGGTGGACGGAGTTAGCTAACTATGCCTACACCTTC. This translates into CASSMRWTELANYAYTF. V is TRBV19 and J is TRBJ1-2, with D uncertain. Per germline, CDR1 LNHDA and CDR2 SQIVND (reference sequence). CDR3 length: 17 residues.

This clonotype was counted only a few times. The chain employs TRBV29-1 and TRBJ1-1; the D is unclear. The CDR3 is 12 residues long. Per germline, CDR1 SQVTM and CDR2 ANQGSEA. Trimming took off 4 bases at V and 0 bases at J, with 6 bases between the two ends. DNA for the CDR3: TGCAGCGTTGTTCGCGTGAACACTGAAGCTTTCTTT. Translation: CSVVRVNTEAFF. The whole variable domain, remainder taken from reference TRBV29-1 and TRBJ1-1, is SAVISQKPSRDICQRGTSLTIQCQVDSQVTMMFWYRQQPGQSLTLIATANQGSEATYESGFVIDKFPISRPNLTFSTLTVSNMSPEDSSIYLCSVVRVNTEAFFGQGTRLTVV.

This clonotype was seen ten or more times. V and J are TRBV2 and TRBJ2-3, with 10 bases fitting TRBD2. Germline V gives CDR1 SNHLY, CDR2 FYNNEI. The CDR3 loop spans 14 amino acids. The ends lost 7 bases at V and 4 bases at J; junction bases unmatched: 5. The CDR3 reads CASTYLAGADTQYF. Here the CDR3 DNA reads TGTGCCAGCACCTATCTAGCGGGGGCAGATACGCAGTATTTT.

This clonotype was counted at least ten times. This sequence joins TRBV10-3 and TRBJ1-1; 8 nucleotides agree with TRBD1. The trim removed 6 bases at V and 5 bases at J, leaving 2 bases unmatched. The CDR3 contains 12 residues. CDR1 and CDR2 (germline): ENHRY, SYGVKD. The CDR3 loop reads CAIRTGGTEAFF. The CDR3 DNA is TGTGCCATCAGAACAGGGGGTACTGAAGCTTTCTTT.

The chain joins TRBV10-3 to TRBJ1-1; 9 bases map to TRBD1. Trimming took 5 bases from V and 3 from J; bases not matched to a gene: 4. The CDR3 contains 14 residues. The germline V gene encodes CDR1 ENHRY and CDR2 SYGVKD. CDR3 nucleotide sequence: TGTGCCATCAGTTACAGGGGGCAGGACACTGAAGCTTTCTTT. Encoded protein: CAISYRGQDTEAFF.

This chain joins TRBV7-2 and TRBJ1-2; D is unresolved. Germline-derived CDR1 and CDR2 are SGHTA and FQGNSA. The CDR3 sequence is 14 residues long. V dropped 1 base and J dropped 3 bases, with 9 bases sitting between them. The CDR3 region is CASSLVREHYGYTF. CDR3 in DNA: TGTGCCAGCAGCTTAGTACGGGAACACTATGGCTACACCTTC. Variable domain in full (rest from reference TRBV7-2 and TRBJ1-2): GAGVSQSPSNKVTEKGKDVELRCDPISGHTALYWYRQSLGQGLEFLIYFQGNSAPDKSGLPSDRFSAERTGGSVSTLTIQRTQQEDSAVYLCASSLVREHYGYTFGSGTRLTVV.

The V gene is TRBV4-3, the J gene TRBJ1-6, with D perhaps matching TRBD1 (6 bases). CDR3 length: 16 amino acids. Germline values: CDR1 LGHNA, CDR2 YSLEER. The V end was cut by 0 bases, the J end by 10 bases, with 16 bases between. The CDR3 protein is CASSQDFGTRESPLHF. The CDR3 DNA is TGCGCCAGCAGCCAAGATTTTGGGACACGCGAATCACCCCTCCACTTT.

This chain uses TRBV7-6 with TRBJ2-1, with TRBD1 matching 9 bases. The CDR3 length is 16 residues. V dropped 6 bases and J dropped 3; count of bases not matched to a gene: 9. The germline V gene has CDR1 SGHVS and CDR2 FNYEAQ. The CDR3 nucleotides read TGTGCCAGCAGTTACCAGGGGACAGGGAACTACAATGAGCAGTTCTTC. Protein: CASSYQGTGNYNEQFF.

There are a few counts of this clonotype. The chain combines TRBV6-6 with TRBJ2-3, with D uncertain. Germline values: CDR1 MNHNY, CDR2 SVGAGI (reference sequence). The length of the CDR3 is 15 residues. V was trimmed by 2 bases and J by 1 base, leaving 10 bases between them. CDR3 sequence (DNA): TGTGCCAGCAGTTACCGTGGGGATGGCACAGATACGCAGTATTTT. Amino acid sequence: CASSYRGDGTDTQYF.

V gene TRBV9 combines with J gene TRBJ2-7; maybe TRBD2 (6 bases). Germline-derived CDR1 and CDR2 are SGDLS and YYNGEE. CDR3 length: 13 amino acids. V lost 4 bases to trimming and J lost 5 bases, with 13 bases between them. The CDR3 nucleotides are TGTGCCAGCAGCCCCCGGGACTTTCACGAGCAGTACTTC. Protein: CASSPRDFHEQYF.

The genes are TRBV19 and TRBJ1-2; weak D call: TRBD1 (5 bases). V lost 3 bases and J 8 bases, leaving 13 bases between the germline ends. Germline CDR1 reads LNHDA; CDR2 reads SQIVND (reference sequence). The CDR3 is made up of 13 amino acids. The CDR3 sequence: CASSISWGRGYTF. The CDR3 nucleotides read TGTGCCAGTAGTATCTCATGGGGCCGAGGCTACACCTTC.

The chain uses TRBV29-1 and TRBJ2-1; a possible D gene is TRBD1 (6 bases). Germline values: CDR1 SQVTM, CDR2 ANQGSEA. Trimming removed 7 bases from V and 3 bases from J, with 10 bases in between. This CDR3 has 12 residues. In nucleotides, the CDR3 is TGCAGCGCTGTGACAGGCTACAATGAGCAGTTCTTC. Amino acids: CSAVTGYNEQFF.

The genes are TRBV24-1 and TRBJ1-2, with a tentative D call TRBD1 (6 bases). This CDR3 spans 12 amino acids. Germline V CDR1 and CDR2: KGHDR, SFDVKD. The V gene lost 6 bases and the J gene lost 6 bases, with 10 bases spanning the gap. This chain's CDR3 is CATSKRGDGYTF. CDR3 nucleotides: TGTGCCACCAGTAAGAGGGGGGATGGCTACACCTTC.

The chain recombines TRBV27 with TRBJ2-6, with a possible D match to TRBD1 (6 bases). CDR1 and CDR2 from the germline V gene are MNHEY and SMNVEV (reference sequence). The germline V and J ends were trimmed by 2 bases and 0 bases, with 8 bases remaining between them. CDR3 size: 16 residues. The CDR3 sequence: CASSLTDSSGANVLTF. In DNA, the CDR3 is TGTGCCAGCAGTTTAACGGACAGCTCTGGGGCCAACGTCCTGACTTTC.

This clonotype has only a few counts. This chain uses TRBV15 with TRBJ1-5; TRBD1 aligns across 7 bases. This CDR3 is 18 amino acids long. CDR1 and CDR2 (germline): LNHNV, YYDKDF (reference sequence). The ends lost 1 base at V and 0 bases at J; junction bases unmatched: 9. The DNA of the CDR3 is TGTGCCACCAGCAGAGTCCCTGGGACAGCTTATAGCAATCAGCCCCAGCATTTT. This encodes CATSRVPGTAYSNQPQHF. Full variable domain (missing parts from reference TRBV15 and TRBJ1-5): DAMVIQNPRYQVTQFGKPVTLSCSQTLNHNVMYWYQQKSSQAPKLLFHYYDKDFNNEADTPDNFQSRRPNTSFCFLDIRSPGLGDTAMYLCATSRVPGTAYSNQPQHFGDGTRLSIL.

This rearrangement joins TRBV27 to TRBJ2-5; D is undetermined. V gave up 3 bases and J gave up 2 bases, with 16 bases separating them. The CDR3 consists of 16 residues. Germline loops: CDR1 MNHEY, CDR2 SMNVEV (reference sequence). CDR3 nucleotides: TGTGCCAGCAGTTTCAATGGCGCAGTGGGGCAAGAGACCCAGTACTTC. It is translated as CASSFNGAVGQETQYF.

The V gene is TRBV19, the J gene TRBJ2-3; the D gene is possibly TRBD1 (6 bases). From germline, CDR1 is LNHDA and CDR2 SQIVND (reference sequence). Trimming took 5 bases from V and 10 from J, leaving 16 bases between them. The CDR3 consists of 13 residues. CDR3 residues: CASSPGTPISQYF. CDR3 DNA sequence: TGTGCCAGTAGTCCCGGGACACCTATTTCGCAGTATTTT.

This clonotype has only a few counts. The CDR3 DNA reads TGTGCCAGTAGTATCGGGACAGCCACCACAGATACGCAGTATTTT. Its translation: CASSIGTATTDTQYF. The chain is built from TRBV19 and TRBJ2-3, with 7 bases lining up with TRBD1. Looked up from germline, CDR1 is LNHDA and CDR2 is SQIVND (reference sequence). The CDR3 is 15 amino acids. J gave up 2 bases and V 3 bases, and 5 bases lay outside the gene matches.

The sample holds a few counts of this clonotype. Its ends do not fully match the called genes, so a read error is possible. In nucleotides, the CDR3 is TGTGCCAGCAGTAACTCAGCGGGGGGTCGGAACACCGGGGAGCTGTTTTTT. This translates into CASSNSAGGRNTGELFF. This chain connects TRBV6-6 to TRBJ2-2; 9 positions match TRBD2. The CDR3 loop spans 17 amino acids. In germline, CDR1 is MNHNY, CDR2 SVGAGI (reference sequence).

The chain has TRBV19 and TRBJ1-1; TRBD1 might be the D (5 bases). Germline V CDR1 and CDR2: LNHDA, SQIVND (reference sequence). With 5 bases removed from V and 8 bases from J, the gap between germline ends came to 15 bases. This CDR3 has 13 amino acids. The CDR3 reads CASSAAGTGEAFF. CDR3 coding DNA: TGTGCCAGTAGTGCCGCCGGGACGGGGGAAGCTTTCTTT. Variable domain in full (rest from reference TRBV19 and TRBJ1-1): DGGITQSPKYLFRKEGQNVTLSCEQNLNHDAMYWYRQDPGQGLRLIYYSQIVNDFQKGDIAEGYSVSREKKESFPLTVTSAQKNPTAFYLCASSAAGTGEAFFGQGTRLTVV.

This clonotype was recorded a few times. This sequence joins TRBV5-1 and TRBJ2-2; D possibly uses TRBD1 or TRBD2 (6 bases each). Germline values: CDR1 SGHRS, CDR2 YFSETQ. The CDR3 is 14 amino acids. V was cut by 0 bases and J by 6 bases, with 9 bases left in between. The CDR3 sequence: CASSLAGEAGELFF. The CDR3 nucleotides read TGCGCCAGCAGCTTGGCAGGGGAGGCCGGGGAGCTGTTTTTT.